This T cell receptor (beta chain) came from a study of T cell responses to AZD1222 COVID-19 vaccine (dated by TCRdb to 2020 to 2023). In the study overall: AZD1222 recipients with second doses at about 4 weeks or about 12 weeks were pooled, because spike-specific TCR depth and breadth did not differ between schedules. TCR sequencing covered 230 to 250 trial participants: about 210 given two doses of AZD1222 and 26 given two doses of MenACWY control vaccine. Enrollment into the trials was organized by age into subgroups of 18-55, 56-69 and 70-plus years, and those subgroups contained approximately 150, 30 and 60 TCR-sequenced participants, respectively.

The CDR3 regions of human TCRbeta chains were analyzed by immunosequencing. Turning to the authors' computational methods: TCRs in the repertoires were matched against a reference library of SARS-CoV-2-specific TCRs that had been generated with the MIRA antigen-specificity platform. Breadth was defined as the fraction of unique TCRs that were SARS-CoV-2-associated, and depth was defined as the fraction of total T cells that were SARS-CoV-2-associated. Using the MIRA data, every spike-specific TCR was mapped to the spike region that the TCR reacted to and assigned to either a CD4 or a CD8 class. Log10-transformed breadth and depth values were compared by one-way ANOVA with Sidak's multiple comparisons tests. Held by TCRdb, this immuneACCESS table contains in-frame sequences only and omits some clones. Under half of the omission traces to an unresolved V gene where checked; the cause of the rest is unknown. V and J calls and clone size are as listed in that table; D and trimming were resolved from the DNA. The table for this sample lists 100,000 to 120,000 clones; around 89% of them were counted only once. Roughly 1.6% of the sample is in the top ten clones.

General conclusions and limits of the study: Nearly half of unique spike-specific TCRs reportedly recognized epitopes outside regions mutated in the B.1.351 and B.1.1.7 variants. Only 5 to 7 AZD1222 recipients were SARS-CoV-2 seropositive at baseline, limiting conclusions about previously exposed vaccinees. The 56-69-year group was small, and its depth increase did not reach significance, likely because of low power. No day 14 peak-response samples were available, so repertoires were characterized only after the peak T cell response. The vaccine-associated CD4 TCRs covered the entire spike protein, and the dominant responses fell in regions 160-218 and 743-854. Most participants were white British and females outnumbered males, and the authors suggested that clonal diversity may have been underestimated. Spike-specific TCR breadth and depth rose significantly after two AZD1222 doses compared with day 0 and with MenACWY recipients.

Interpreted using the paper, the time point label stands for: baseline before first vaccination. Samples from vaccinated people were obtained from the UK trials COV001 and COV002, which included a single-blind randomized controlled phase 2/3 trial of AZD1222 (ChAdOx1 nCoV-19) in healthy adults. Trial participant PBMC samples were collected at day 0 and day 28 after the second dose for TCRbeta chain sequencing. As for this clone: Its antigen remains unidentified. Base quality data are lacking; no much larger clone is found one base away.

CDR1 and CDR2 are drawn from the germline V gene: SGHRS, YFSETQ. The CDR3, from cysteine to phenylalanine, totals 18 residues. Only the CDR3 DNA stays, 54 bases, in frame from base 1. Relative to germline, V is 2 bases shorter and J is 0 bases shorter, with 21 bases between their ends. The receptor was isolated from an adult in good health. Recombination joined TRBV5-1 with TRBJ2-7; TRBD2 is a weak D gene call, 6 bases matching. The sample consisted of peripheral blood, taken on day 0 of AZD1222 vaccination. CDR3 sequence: CASSFGGLAVTSSYEQYF. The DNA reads TGCGCCAGCAGCTTTGGGGGATTAGCGGTAACGAGCTCCTACGAGCAGTACTTC.